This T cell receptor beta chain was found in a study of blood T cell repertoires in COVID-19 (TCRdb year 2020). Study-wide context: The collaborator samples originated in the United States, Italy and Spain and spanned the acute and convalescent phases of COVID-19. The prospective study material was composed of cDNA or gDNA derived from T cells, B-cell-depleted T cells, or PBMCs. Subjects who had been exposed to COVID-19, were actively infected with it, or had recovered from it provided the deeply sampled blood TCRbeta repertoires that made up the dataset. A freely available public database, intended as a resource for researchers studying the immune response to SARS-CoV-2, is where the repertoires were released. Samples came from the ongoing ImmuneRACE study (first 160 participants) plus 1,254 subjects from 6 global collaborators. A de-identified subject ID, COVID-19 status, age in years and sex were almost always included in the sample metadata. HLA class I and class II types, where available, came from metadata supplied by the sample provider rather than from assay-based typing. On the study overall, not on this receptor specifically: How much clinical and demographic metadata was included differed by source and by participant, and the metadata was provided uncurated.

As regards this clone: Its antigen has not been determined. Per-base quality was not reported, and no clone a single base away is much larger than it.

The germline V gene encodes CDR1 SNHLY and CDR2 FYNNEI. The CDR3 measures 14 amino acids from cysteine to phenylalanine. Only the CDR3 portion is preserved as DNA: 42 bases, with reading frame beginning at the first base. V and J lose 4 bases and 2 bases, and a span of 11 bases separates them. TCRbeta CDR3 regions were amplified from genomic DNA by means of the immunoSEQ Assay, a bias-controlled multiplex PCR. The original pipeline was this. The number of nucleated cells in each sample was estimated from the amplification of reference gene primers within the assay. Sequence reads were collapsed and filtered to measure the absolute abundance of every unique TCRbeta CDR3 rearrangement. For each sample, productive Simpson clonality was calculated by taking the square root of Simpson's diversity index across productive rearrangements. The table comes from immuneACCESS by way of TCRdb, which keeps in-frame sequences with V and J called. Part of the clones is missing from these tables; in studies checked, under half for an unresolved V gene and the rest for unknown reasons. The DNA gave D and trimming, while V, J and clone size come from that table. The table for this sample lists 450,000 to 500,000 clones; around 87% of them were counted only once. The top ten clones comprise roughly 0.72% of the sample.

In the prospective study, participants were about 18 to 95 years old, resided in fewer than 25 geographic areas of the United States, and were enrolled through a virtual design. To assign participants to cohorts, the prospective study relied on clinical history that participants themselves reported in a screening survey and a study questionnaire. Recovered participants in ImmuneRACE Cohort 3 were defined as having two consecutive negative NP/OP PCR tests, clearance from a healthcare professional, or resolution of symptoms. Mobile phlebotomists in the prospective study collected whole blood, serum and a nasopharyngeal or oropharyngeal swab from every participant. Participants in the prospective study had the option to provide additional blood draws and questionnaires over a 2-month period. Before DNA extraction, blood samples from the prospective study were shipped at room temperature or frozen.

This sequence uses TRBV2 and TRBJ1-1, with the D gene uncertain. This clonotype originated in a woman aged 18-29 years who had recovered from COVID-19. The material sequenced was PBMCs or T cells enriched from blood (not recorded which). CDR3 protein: CASSVGRLNTEAFF. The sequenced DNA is TGTGCCAGCAGTGTCGGCAGGCTCAACACTGAAGCTTTCTTT.